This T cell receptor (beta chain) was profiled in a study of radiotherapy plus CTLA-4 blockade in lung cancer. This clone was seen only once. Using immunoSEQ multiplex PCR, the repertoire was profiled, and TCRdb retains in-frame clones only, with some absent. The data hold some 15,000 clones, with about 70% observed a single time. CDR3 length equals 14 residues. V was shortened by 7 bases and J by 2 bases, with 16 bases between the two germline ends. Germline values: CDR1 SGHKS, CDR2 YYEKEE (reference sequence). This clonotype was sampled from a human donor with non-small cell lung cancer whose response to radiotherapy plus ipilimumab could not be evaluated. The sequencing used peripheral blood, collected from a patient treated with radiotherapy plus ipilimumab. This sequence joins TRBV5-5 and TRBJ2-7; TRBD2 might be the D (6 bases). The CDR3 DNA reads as TGTGCCAGCCGCCTGCGCGGGACGGCCTACGAGCAGTACTTC. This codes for CASRLRGTAYEQYF. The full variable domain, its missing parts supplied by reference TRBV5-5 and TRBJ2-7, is DAGVTQSPTHLIKTRGQQVTLRCSPISGHKSVSWYQQVLGQGPQFIFQYYEKEERGRGNFPDRFSARQFPNYSSELNVNALLLGDSALYLCASRLRGTAYEQYFGPGTRLTVT.